The 30 T cell receptor beta chains in this list originate from one sample, sequenced in a study of T cell responses to AZD1222 COVID-19 vaccine. Measured with immunoSEQ multiplex PCR; TCRdb has only the in-frame clones, and not every one. The sample contains 120,000 to 150,000 clones, approximately 91% of which appear only once. This material consisted of peripheral blood, taken 28 days after the second dose of the MenACWY control vaccine. Receptors originate from an adult who received the MenACWY meningococcal vaccine as a control.

The V and J genes are TRBV18 and TRBJ1-2; possible D gene TRBD1, 5 bases. V was shortened by 2 bases and J by 5 bases, with 9 bases between the two germline ends. Germline CDR1 and CDR2: KGHSH and LQKENI. This CDR3 has 13 residues. CDR3 in DNA: TGTGCCAGCTCACCAGCGACAGAGTATGGCTACACCTTC. This sequence encodes CASSPATEYGYTF.

This chain uses TRBV7-6 with TRBJ2-2, with 9 bases matching TRBD1. CDR1 SGHVS and CDR2 FNYEAQ come from the germline V gene. The CDR3 runs to 14 residues. Losses at the gene ends were 3 bases for V and 7 bases for J; bases not matched to a gene: 3. The CDR3 protein is CASSLGQGFGELFF. The CDR3 DNA reads TGTGCCAGCAGCTTGGGACAGGGTTTCGGGGAGCTGTTTTTT.

This chain links TRBV7-9 with TRBJ1-1, with 9 bases lining up with TRBD1. This CDR3 has 14 amino acids. Germline V gene data show CDR1 as SEHNR and CDR2 as FQNEAQ (reference sequence). Unmatched junction bases numbered 6, after V lost 4 bases and J lost 6 bases. CDR3 coding DNA: TGTGCCAGCAGCTCCCGGACAGGGGAGGCTGAAGCTTTCTTT. Translation: CASSSRTGEAEAFF.

Worth noting for this clone: One junction end does not reproduce the germline sequence, and a read error may be involved. This rearrangement joins TRBV6-2 or TRBV6-3 to TRBJ2-1; D is unclear. The CDR3 runs 12 residues. The germline V gene has CDR1 MNHEY and CDR2 SVGEGT. The CDR3 nucleotides are TGTGCCACCAGTTTGGATGCGTATGAGCAGTTCTTC. It codes for CATSLDAYEQFF.

The rearrangement links TRBV19 to TRBJ2-1, with 11 bases matching TRBD2. With V trimmed by 6 bases and J by 7 bases, 2 bases remained unmatched. The CDR3 totals 13 residues. Germline CDR1 reads LNHDA; CDR2 reads SQIVND (reference sequence). CDR3 protein: CASRGTSGNEQFF. CDR3 DNA: TGTGCCAGTAGAGGGACTAGCGGTAATGAGCAGTTCTTC. The full variable domain, completed using reference TRBV19 and TRBJ2-1, is DGGITQSPKYLFRKEGQNVTLSCEQNLNHDAMYWYRQDPGQGLRLIYYSQIVNDFQKGDIAEGYSVSREKKESFPLTVTSAQKNPTAFYLCASRGTSGNEQFFGPGTRLTVL.

CDR3 sequence reads: CASSLALAGVDTQYF. CDR3 nucleotide sequence: TGTGCCAGCAGCTTGGCGCTAGCGGGAGTTGATACGCAGTATTTT. The chain joins TRBV5-6 to TRBJ2-3, with TRBD2 identical over 10 bases. The CDR3 spans 15 residues. V lost 0 bases, J lost 6 bases, and 4 bases stayed unmatched. Germline CDR1 SGHDT, CDR2 YYEEEE. The full variable domain, its missing parts supplied by reference TRBV5-6 and TRBJ2-3, is DAGVTQSPTHLIKTRGQQVTLRCSPKSGHDTVSWYQQALGQGPQFIFQYYEEEERQRGNFPDRFSGHQFPNYSSELNVNALLLGDSALYLCASSLALAGVDTQYFGPGTRLTVL.

This clone was counted a single time. CDR3 residues: CASSLELAGIETQYF. CDR3 in DNA: TGCGCCAGCAGCTTGGAACTAGCGGGGATAGAGACCCAGTACTTC. The chain is built from TRBV5-1 and TRBJ2-5; 10 bases line up with TRBD2. J lost 4 bases, V lost 0 bases, and 3 bases had no gene match. The germline V gene encodes CDR1 SGHRS and CDR2 YFSETQ. This CDR3 is built from 15 residues. Variable domain in full (rest from reference TRBV5-1 and TRBJ2-5): KAGVTQTPRYLIKTRGQQVTLSCSPISGHRSVSWYQQTPGQGLQFLFEYFSETQRNKGNFPGRFSGRQFSNSRSEMNVSTLELGDSALYLCASSLELAGIETQYFGPGTRLLVL.

The rearrangement uses TRBV28 and TRBJ1-1; 7 bases match TRBD1. V trimming: 10 bases; J trimming: 1 base; junction bases outside the gene matches: 9. The germline gives CDR1 MDHEN, CDR2 SYDVKM. The CDR3 is made up of 14 amino acids. CDR3 sequence (DNA): TGTGCCATCAGGTCGGGACAGACGAACACTGAAGCTTTCTTT. It is translated as CAIRSGQTNTEAFF.

The V call is TRBV5-1, the J call TRBJ1-2; D uncertain. V shed 0 bases and J shed 0 bases, with 6 bases lying between them. CDR1 is SGHRS, CDR2 YFSETQ, per germline. The CDR3 consists of 14 residues. The CDR3 spells CASSLEPANYGYTF. The CDR3 coding sequence is TGCGCCAGCAGCTTGGAACCGGCTAACTATGGCTACACCTTC.

This clone appeared once. The CDR3 coding sequence is TGCGCCAGCAGCTATGACAGGGATCGAGAAAAACTGTTTTTT. Translating gives CASSYDRDREKLFF. V usage is TRBV5-1 and J usage is TRBJ1-4; 7 bases are a match to TRBD1. CDR3 length: 14 amino acids. CDR1 SGHRS and CDR2 YFSETQ come from the germline V gene. V trimming: 3 bases; J trimming: 8 bases; junction bases outside the gene matches: 7.

The chain joins TRBV6-2 or TRBV6-3 to TRBJ2-1, with 7 nucleotides matching TRBD1. J lost 2 bases, V lost 2 bases, and 12 bases had no gene match. CDR3 length: 18 residues. The germline V gene has CDR1 MNHEY and CDR2 SVGEGT. This CDR3 reads CASSYPTTGDNAYNEQFF. The CDR3 DNA reads as TGTGCCAGCAGTTACCCGACCACAGGGGATAACGCCTACAATGAGCAGTTCTTC.

The chain combines TRBV24-1 with TRBJ2-5; 10 bases match TRBD2. Germline-derived CDR1 and CDR2 are KGHDR and SFDVKD. The ends lost 7 bases at V and 7 bases at J; junction bases unmatched: 11. The CDR3 runs 15 residues. In nucleotides, the CDR3 is TGTGCCACCAGATCGGCTAGCGGGGGTGGCGGGACCCAGTACTTC. Its translation: CATRSASGGGGTQYF.

This chain links TRBV21-1 with TRBJ1-6; TRBD1, the D gene given by the table, was not confirmed from the DNA. TRBV21-1 represents a pseudogene. This CDR3 is built from 19 residues. The CDR3 nucleotides are TGTGCCAGCAGCCCCTTAGACGGGGGCCGAGGGGGCGCTAATTCACCCCTCCACTTT. Protein: CASSPLDGGRGGANSPLHF.

The CDR3, as DNA: TGTGCCATCAGGACTTTAGGTACGCAGTATTTT. Its protein product is CAIRTLGTQYF. The rearrangement uses TRBV10-3 and TRBJ2-3; D is ambiguous. V lost 6 bases, J lost 8 bases, and 9 bases lay in between. Germline CDR1 ENHRY, CDR2 SYGVKD. This CDR3 has 11 amino acids.

The rearrangement uses TRBV5-4 and TRBJ2-1; 10 bases fit TRBD2. Germline V gene sequence: CDR1 SGHNT, CDR2 YYREEE (reference sequence). The CDR3 sequence is 17 residues long. V was clipped by 4 bases and J by 2 bases; unmatched bases: 9. The CDR3 loop reads CASSPQGSGGAYNEQFF. The DNA of the CDR3 is TGTGCCAGCAGCCCCCAGGGGAGCGGGGGGGCCTACAATGAGCAGTTCTTC. The full variable domain, with the rest looked up from reference TRBV5-4 and TRBJ2-1, is ETGVTQSPTHLIKTRGQQVTLRCSSQSGHNTVSWYQQALGQGPQFIFQYYREEENGRGNFPPRFSGLQFPNYSSELNVNALELDDSALYLCASSPQGSGGAYNEQFFGPGTRLTVL.

V is TRBV7-9 and J is TRBJ1-2, with TRBD1 matching 7 bases. The ends lost 1 base at V and 8 bases at J; junction bases unmatched: 13. The CDR3 is made up of 16 amino acids. Looked up from germline, CDR1 is SEHNR and CDR2 is FQNEAQ (reference sequence). The CDR3: CASSLGRQGTVSGYTF. The DNA for the CDR3 is TGTGCCAGCAGCTTAGGGAGACAGGGAACCGTATCCGGCTACACCTTC.

Notes on this clone: The sample carries other DNA sequences with the same CDR3. This chain links TRBV20-1 with TRBJ2-7; possibly TRBD2 for D (6 bases). Deletions cut 5 bases from V and 6 bases from J, with 8 bases between. Germline-derived CDR1 and CDR2 are DFQATT and SNEGSKA (reference sequence). This CDR3 spans 10 amino acids. In nucleotides, the CDR3 is TGCAGTGCTCTGGGGGGCGAGCAGTACTTC. Protein: CSALGGEQYF.

This rearrangement joins TRBV5-1 to TRBJ1-2; tentative D call: TRBD1 (5 bases). V was cut by 8 bases and J by 1 base, with 9 bases left in between. Germline loops: CDR1 SGHRS, CDR2 YFSETQ. This CDR3 is built from 12 residues. CDR3 coding DNA: TGCGCCAGTGCGACAGATAACTATGGCTACACCTTC. Protein: CASATDNYGYTF.

The chain couples TRBV18 to TRBJ1-1; TRBD1 aligns across 8 bases. The V and J ends lost 6 bases and 3 bases, in that order; junction bases with no gene match: 3. Germline values: CDR1 KGHSH, CDR2 LQKENI. There are 13 residues in the CDR3. The CDR3 bases are TGTGCCAGCTCCCAGGACAGGGACACTGAAGCTTTCTTT. Translation gives CASSQDRDTEAFF.

The sample holds one count of this clone. V and J are TRBV6-5 and TRBJ1-1; D ambiguous. CDR3 length: 15 amino acids. Trimming took 2 bases from V and 4 from J, leaving 14 bases between them. Germline-derived CDR1 and CDR2 are MNHEY and SVGAGI. DNA of the CDR3: TGTGCCAGCAGTTACCCAACCGGGTGGGGCACTGAAGCTTTCTTT. Its translation: CASSYPTGWGTEAFF.

The chain is built from TRBV20-1 and TRBJ2-3; 10 bases map to TRBD2. The trim removed 5 bases at V and 8 bases at J, leaving 10 bases unmatched. Germline loops: CDR1 DFQATT, CDR2 SNEGSKA (reference sequence). The CDR3 extends over 14 amino acids. Here the CDR3 reads CSARVASGSVTQYF. CDR3 nucleotides: TGCAGTGCTCGTGTAGCTAGCGGGAGTGTTACGCAGTATTTT.

This chain connects TRBV28 to TRBJ1-6; D gene uncertain. The CDR3 contains 15 residues. Germline lookup yields CDR1 MDHEN and CDR2 SYDVKM. V lost 7 bases and J 7 bases, leaving 17 bases between the germline ends. The CDR3 spells CASTSFGSQNSPLHF. CDR3 nucleotides: TGTGCCAGCACTTCCTTCGGCAGCCAGAATTCACCCCTCCACTTT.

The chain joins TRBV7-9 to TRBJ1-2, with D hard to call. Germline V gives CDR1 SEHNR, CDR2 FQNEAQ (reference sequence). Trimming removed 5 bases at V and 6 bases at J, with 16 bases between. The CDR3 is made up of 14 amino acids. The chain's CDR3 is CASSTQQSPDGYTF. The CDR3 bases are TGTGCCAGCAGCACTCAACAGAGCCCAGATGGCTACACCTTC.

The chain joins TRBV7-8 to TRBJ1-3; the D is unclear. Trimming shortened V by 5 bases and J by 4 bases, and 9 bases separated the two germline ends. Germline V gene lookup returns CDR1 SGHVS and CDR2 FQNEAQ. The CDR3 consists of 13 residues. In DNA, the CDR3 is TGTGCCAGCAGCCCGGGGTTCGGAAACACCATATATTTT. It codes for CASSPGFGNTIYF.

The J gene is TRBJ2-3, the V gene TRBV11-2, with 11 bases identical to TRBD2. Germline CDR1 reads SGHAT; CDR2 reads FQNNGV. V was clipped by 5 bases and J by 6 bases; unmatched bases: 7. The length of the CDR3 is 15 residues. This CDR3 is CASSRVAGGADTQYF. The CDR3 DNA follows: TGTGCCAGCAGCCGTGTAGCGGGAGGGGCGGATACGCAGTATTTT.

The V and J genes are TRBV14 and TRBJ2-3; D possibly corresponds to TRBD1 (5 bases). The CDR3 is 15 amino acids. In germline, CDR1 is SGHDN, CDR2 FVKESK. V was clipped by 2 bases and J by 1 base, with 10 bases between them. The CDR3 sequence: CASSQRLTGTDTQYF. CDR3 DNA sequence: TGTGCCAGCAGCCAAAGATTGACAGGCACAGATACGCAGTATTTT. Complete variable domain (other parts from reference TRBV14 and TRBJ2-3): EAGVTQFPSHSVIEKGQTVTLRCDPISGHDNLYWYRRVMGKEIKFLLHFVKESKQDESGMPNNRFLAERTGGTYSTLKVQPAELEDSGVYFCASSQRLTGTDTQYFGPGTRLTVL.

In regard to this clone: The sample has other DNA sequences that encode this CDR3 too. The chain recombines TRBV27 with TRBJ1-1; D is perhaps TRBD1 (5 bases). The CDR3 has 13 residues. Trimming pared 3 bases from V and 5 bases from J, leaving 10 bases between. Germline V gene data show CDR1 as MNHEY and CDR2 as SMNVEV (reference sequence). DNA for the CDR3: TGTGCCAGCAGTTTGGGGGGGAGGACTGAAGCTTTCTTT. As protein: CASSLGGRTEAFF.

Worth noting for this clone: Other nucleotide sequences in the sample specify the same CDR3. The V gene is TRBV27, the J gene TRBJ2-7; D not certain. There are 12 residues in the CDR3. Germline V CDR1 and CDR2: MNHEY, SMNVEV (reference sequence). Trimming took off 1 base at V and 6 bases at J, with 7 bases between the two ends. In nucleotides, the CDR3 is TGTGCCAGCAGTTTATATATGGGCGAGCAGTACTTC. Its translation: CASSLYMGEQYF.

V gene TRBV11-3 combines with J gene TRBJ2-2, with TRBD1 as a possible D gene (5 bases). Trimming left V 5 bases short and J 4 bases short, with 14 bases between. CDR3 length equals 15 residues. CDR1 is SGHNT, CDR2 YENEEA, per germline. This CDR3 reads CASSPQAQVTGELFF. The CDR3 DNA follows: TGTGCCAGCAGCCCTCAAGCACAGGTCACCGGGGAGCTGTTTTTT.

The chain's CDR3 is CASSTLDRGEQYF. DNA of the CDR3: TGTGCCAGTAGTACCTTGGACAGGGGCGAGCAGTACTTC. The chain carries TRBV19 and TRBJ2-7; 9 bases fit TRBD1. Germline lookup yields CDR1 LNHDA and CDR2 SQIVND (reference sequence). CDR3 length: 13 amino acids. The J segment lost 6 bases and the V segment lost 4 bases, leaving 4 bases of the junction unmatched.